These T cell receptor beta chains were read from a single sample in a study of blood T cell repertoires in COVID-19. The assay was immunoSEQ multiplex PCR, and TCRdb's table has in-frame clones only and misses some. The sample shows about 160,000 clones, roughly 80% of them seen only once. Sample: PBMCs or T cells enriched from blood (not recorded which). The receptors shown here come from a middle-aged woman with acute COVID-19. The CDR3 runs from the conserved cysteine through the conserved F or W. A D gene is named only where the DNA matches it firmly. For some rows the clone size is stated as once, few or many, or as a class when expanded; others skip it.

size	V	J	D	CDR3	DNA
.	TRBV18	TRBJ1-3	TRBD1	CASSQDRASGNTIYF	TGTGCCAGCTCACAGGACAGGGCCTCTGGAAACACCATATATTTT
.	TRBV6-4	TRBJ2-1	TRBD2	CASSPFTGTSDEQFF	TGTGCCAGCAGTCCCTTTACCGGGACTAGCGATGAGCAGTTCTTC
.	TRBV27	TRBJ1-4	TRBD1	CASSPTGTGREKLFF	TGTGCCAGCAGTCCCACCGGGACAGGGCGGGAAAAACTGTTTTTT
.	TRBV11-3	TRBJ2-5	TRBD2	CASSFNGGETQYF	TGTGCCAGCAGCTTCAACGGGGGGGAGACCCAGTACTTC
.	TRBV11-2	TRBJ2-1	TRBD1	CASSSQTGFSYNEQFF	TGTGCCAGCAGCTCACAGACAGGGTTCTCCTACAATGAGCAGTTCTTC
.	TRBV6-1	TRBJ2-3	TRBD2	CASSGATSGRASTQYF	TGTGCCAGCAGTGGAGCGACTAGCGGGAGGGCCTCCACGCAGTATTTT
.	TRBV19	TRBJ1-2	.	CASSKARQAHGYTF	TGTGCCAGTAGTAAGGCCCGACAGGCCCATGGCTACACCTTC
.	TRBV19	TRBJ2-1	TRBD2	CASSKALAGNEQFF	TGTGCCAGTAGTAAGGCACTAGCGGGAAATGAGCAGTTCTTC
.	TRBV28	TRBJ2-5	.	CASSLLLGGVQQETQYF	TGTGCCAGCAGTTTATTGTTGGGAGGAGTACAACAAGAGACCCAGTACTTC
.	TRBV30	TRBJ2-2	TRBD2	CAWSVAGAGELFF	TGTGCCTGGAGTGTAGCGGGAGCAGGGGAGCTGTTTTTT
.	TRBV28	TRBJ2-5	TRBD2	CASSLAGVVETQYF	TGTGCCAGCAGTTTAGCGGGAGTAGTAGAGACCCAGTACTTC
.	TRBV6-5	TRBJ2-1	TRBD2	CASSYSGLAGYEQFF	TGTGCCAGCAGTTACTCTGGACTAGCGGGATACGAGCAGTTCTTC
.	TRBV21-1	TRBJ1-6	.	CASSKKGLGRGTGGPSSYNSPLHF	TGTGCCAGCAGCAAAAAAGGATTAGGTCGCGGGACAGGGGGTCCAAGCTCCTATAATTCACCCCTCCACTTT
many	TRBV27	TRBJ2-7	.	CASSLSGAISYEQYF	TGTGCCAGCAGTTTGTCTGGGGCGATCTCCTACGAGCAGTACTTC
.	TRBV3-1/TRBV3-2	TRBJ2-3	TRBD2	CASSPPRGTSGYTDTQYF	TGTGCCAGCAGCCCTCCCCGGGGAACTAGCGGGTACACAGATACGCAGTATTTT
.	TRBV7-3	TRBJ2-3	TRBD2	CASSLGGGPGDTQYF	TGTGCCAGCAGCTTGGGGGGAGGGCCGGGAGATACGCAGTATTTT
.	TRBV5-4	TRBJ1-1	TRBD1	CASSRTGKGAEAFF	TGTGCCAGCAGCCGGACAGGGAAAGGAGCTGAAGCTTTCTTT
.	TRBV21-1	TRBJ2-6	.	CASRPEMGLADYSGANVLTF	TGTGCCAGCAGGCCAGAAATGGGACTAGCGGACTACTCTGGGGCCAACGTCCTGACTTTC
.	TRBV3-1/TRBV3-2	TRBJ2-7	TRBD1	CASSQPDRASSQYF	TGTGCCAGCAGCCAGCCGGACAGGGCATCAAGTCAGTACTTC
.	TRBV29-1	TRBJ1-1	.	CSPSRENTEAFF	TGCAGCCCTTCGAGGGAGAACACTGAAGCTTTCTTT
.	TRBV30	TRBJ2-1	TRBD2	CAWRHSGSGNEQFF	TGTGCCTGGAGGCATAGCGGGAGTGGTAATGAGCAGTTCTTC
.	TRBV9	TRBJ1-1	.	CASSEGQNTEAFF	TGTGCCAGCAGCGAGGGACAGAACACTGAAGCTTTCTTT
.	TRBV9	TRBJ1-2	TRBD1	CASSPPTGSLSFYGYTF	TGTGCCAGCAGCCCACCGACAGGGTCTCTTTCCTTCTATGGCTACACCTTC
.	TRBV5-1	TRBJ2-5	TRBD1	CASSMGQGRVETQYF	TGCGCCAGCAGCATGGGACAGGGGAGGGTGGAGACCCAGTACTTC
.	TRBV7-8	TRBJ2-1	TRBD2	CASSSLAGGPGNEQFF	TGTGCCAGCAGCTCCTTAGCGGGAGGGCCGGGCAATGAGCAGTTCTTC
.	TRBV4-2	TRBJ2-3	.	CASSSSGKGLDGTDTQYF	TGTGCCAGCAGCTCCAGTGGGAAGGGGTTAGACGGCACAGATACGCAGTATTTT
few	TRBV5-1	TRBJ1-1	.	CASSLVLTALNTEAFF	TGCGCCAGCAGCTTGGTACTGACAGCGTTGAACACTGAAGCTTTCTTT
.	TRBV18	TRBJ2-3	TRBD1	CASSETGTGNTQYF	TGTGCCAGCTCAGAAACCGGGACAGGGAATACGCAGTATTTT
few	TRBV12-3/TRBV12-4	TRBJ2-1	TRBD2	CASSWTSRNEQFF	TGTGCCAGCAGTTGGACTAGCCGCAATGAGCAGTTCTTC
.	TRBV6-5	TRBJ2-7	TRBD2	CASRDIAGGPYEQYF	TGTGCCAGCAGGGATATAGCGGGAGGACCCTACGAGCAGTACTTC
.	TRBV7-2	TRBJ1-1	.	CASSQRQAYTEAFF	TGTGCCAGCAGTCAAAGACAGGCCTACACTGAAGCTTTCTTT
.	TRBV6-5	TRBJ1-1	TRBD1	CASRGQGMNTEAFF	TGTGCCAGCAGAGGACAGGGAATGAACACTGAAGCTTTCTTT
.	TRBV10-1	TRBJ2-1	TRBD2	CASSEFTSGSYNEQFF	TGCGCCAGCAGTGAGTTTACCAGCGGGAGCTACAATGAGCAGTTCTTC
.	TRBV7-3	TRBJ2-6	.	CASSLTTGASGANVLTF	TGTGCCAGCAGCTTAACGACAGGAGCCTCTGGGGCCAACGTCCTGACTTTC
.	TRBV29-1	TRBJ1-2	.	CSVGKQVPNHPSSYGYTF	TGCAGCGTTGGGAAACAGGTTCCCAATCACCCTTCCTCCTATGGCTACACCTTC
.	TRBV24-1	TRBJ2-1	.	CATSDRTADNYNEQFF	TGTGCCACTAGTGATCGGACAGCTGACAACTACAATGAGCAGTTCTTC
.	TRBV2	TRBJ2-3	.	CASKWEVGTDTQYF	TGTGCCAGCAAGTGGGAGGTTGGCACAGATACGCAGTATTTT
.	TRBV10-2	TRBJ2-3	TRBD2	CASSKSSGRTDTQYF	TGCGCCAGCAGTAAGAGTAGCGGGAGGACAGATACGCAGTATTTT
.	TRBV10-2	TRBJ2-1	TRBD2	CASSESAGTSGRASYNEQFF	TGCGCCAGCAGTGAGTCCGCCGGGACTAGCGGGAGGGCCTCCTACAATGAGCAGTTCTTC
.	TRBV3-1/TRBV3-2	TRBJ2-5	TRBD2	CASSQAAGVRETQYF	TGTGCCAGCAGCCAAGCGGCGGGAGTTAGGGAGACCCAGTACTTC
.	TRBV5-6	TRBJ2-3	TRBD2	CASSLELAGADTQYF	TGTGCCAGCAGCTTGGAGCTAGCGGGAGCAGATACGCAGTATTTT
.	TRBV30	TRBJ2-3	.	CAWSSSGLSTDTQYF	TGTGCCTGGAGTAGCAGCGGGCTCAGCACAGATACGCAGTATTTT
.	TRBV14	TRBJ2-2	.	CASSHDSPTGELFF	TGTGCCAGCAGCCACGATAGCCCCACCGGGGAGCTGTTTTTT
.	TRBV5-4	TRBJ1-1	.	CASSEQARQEAFF	TGTGCCAGCAGCGAACAGGCCCGTCAAGAAGCTTTCTTT